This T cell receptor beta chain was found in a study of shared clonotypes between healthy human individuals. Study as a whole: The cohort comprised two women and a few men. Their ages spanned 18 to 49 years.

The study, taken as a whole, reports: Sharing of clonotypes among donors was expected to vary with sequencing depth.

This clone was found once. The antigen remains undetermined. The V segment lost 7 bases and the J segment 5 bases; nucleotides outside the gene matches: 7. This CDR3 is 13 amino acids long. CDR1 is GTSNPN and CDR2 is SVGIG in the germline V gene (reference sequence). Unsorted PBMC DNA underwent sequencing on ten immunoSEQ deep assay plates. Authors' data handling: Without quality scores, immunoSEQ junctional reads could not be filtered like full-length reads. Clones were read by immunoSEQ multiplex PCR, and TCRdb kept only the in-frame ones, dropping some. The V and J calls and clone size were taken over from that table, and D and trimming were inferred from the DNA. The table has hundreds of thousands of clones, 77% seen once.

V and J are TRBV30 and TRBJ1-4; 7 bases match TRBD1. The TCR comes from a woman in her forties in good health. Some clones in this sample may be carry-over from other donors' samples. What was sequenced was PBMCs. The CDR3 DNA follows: TGTGCCTCGCCGGGACAGCTAAATGAAAAACTGTTTTTT. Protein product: CASPGQLNEKLFF.